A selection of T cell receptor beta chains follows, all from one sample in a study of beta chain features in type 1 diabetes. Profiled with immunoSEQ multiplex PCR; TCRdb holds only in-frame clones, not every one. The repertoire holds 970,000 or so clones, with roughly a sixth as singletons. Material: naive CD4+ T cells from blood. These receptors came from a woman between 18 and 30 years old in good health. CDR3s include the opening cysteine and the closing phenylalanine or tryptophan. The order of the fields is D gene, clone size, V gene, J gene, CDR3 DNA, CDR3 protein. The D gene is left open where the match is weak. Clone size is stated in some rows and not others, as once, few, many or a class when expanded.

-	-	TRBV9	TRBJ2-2	TGTGCCAGCAGCTCCTACACCGGGGAGCTGTTTTTT	CASSSYTGELFF
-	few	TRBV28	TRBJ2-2	TGTGCCAGCAGTTTGGAGGGTTGGAACCGGGGGGAGCTGTTTTTT	CASSLEGWNRGELFF
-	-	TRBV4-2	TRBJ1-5	TGTGCCAGCAGCCAAGATGTGGCGGAGGGTCCAAATCAGCCCCAGCATTTT	CASSQDVAEGPNQPQHF
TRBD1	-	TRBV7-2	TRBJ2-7	TGTGCCAGCAGCTTGACGACAGGGGACTACGAGCAGTACTTC	CASSLTTGDYEQYF
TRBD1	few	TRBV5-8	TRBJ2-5	TGTGCCAGCAGCTTGGGGGGGACAGGAGAGACCCAGTACTTC	CASSLGGTGETQYF
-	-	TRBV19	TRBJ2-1	TGTGCCAGTAGTACGGGACTCTACAATGAGCAGTTCTTC	CASSTGLYNEQFF
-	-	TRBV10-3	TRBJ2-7	TGTGCCACCGAGGGGGGACCCCCGACGTACGAGCAGTACTTC	CATEGGPPTYEQYF
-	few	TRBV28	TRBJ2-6	TGTGCCAGCAGGACGGCCGGTTCTGGGGCCAACGTCCTGACTTTC	CASRTAGSGANVLTF
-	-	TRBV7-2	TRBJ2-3	TGTGCCAGCAGCTTACAACAGATCACAGATACGCAGTATTTT	CASSLQQITDTQYF
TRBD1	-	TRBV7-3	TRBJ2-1	TGTGCCAGCAGTGAAGCCGGGACAGGGGTGTGGAATGAGCAGTTCTTC	CASSEAGTGVWNEQFF
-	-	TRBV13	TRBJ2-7	TGTGCCAGCAGCTTATTGGTAGGGCTAAACAACGAGCAGTACTTC	CASSLLVGLNNEQYF
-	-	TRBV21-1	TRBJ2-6	TGTGCCAGCAGCAGCTTTAGGGACAGCCGAAGGAGGGGGGCCAACGTCCTGACTTTC	CASSSFRDSRRRGANVLTF
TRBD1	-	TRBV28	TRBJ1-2	TGTGCCAGCAGTTTACTGGCCACAGGGGAAGGCTACACCTTC	CASSLLATGEGYTF
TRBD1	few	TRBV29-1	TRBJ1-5	TGCAGCGTCATGACAGGGGGGGTGGGTCAGCCCCAGCATTTT	CSVMTGGVGQPQHF
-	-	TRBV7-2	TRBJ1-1	TGTGCCAGCAGGGAGAACACTGAAGCTTTCTTT	CASRENTEAFF
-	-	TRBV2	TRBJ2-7	TGTGCCAGCAAGGCAGACTGGAATTTCTACGAGCAGTACTTC	CASKADWNFYEQYF
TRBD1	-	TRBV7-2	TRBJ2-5	TGTGCCAGCAGCTTAGGTGACAGGGGGCGGCAAGAGACCCAGTACTTC	CASSLGDRGRQETQYF